The 19 T cell receptor beta chains below come from one sample, sequenced in a study of control samples from healthy donors and cancer patients. Produced via immunoSEQ multiplex PCR; TCRdb's table is partial and in-frame only. The sample has some 74,000 clones, about 88% seen once. Sequenced input: blood. The source of these receptors is a woman in her 50s in good health.

V is TRBV6-1 and J is TRBJ2-2, with D maybe TRBD2 (5 bases). Germline CDR1 is MNHNS and CDR2 is SASEGT. CDR3 size: 12 residues. V shed 2 bases and J shed 7 bases, with 5 bases lying between them. CDR3 coding DNA: TGTGCCAGCAGTGAACGGGGCGGGGAGCTGTTTTTT. Amino acids: CASSERGGELFF.

V usage is TRBV27 and J usage is TRBJ1-1; 9 bases agree with TRBD1. The CDR3 is 13 amino acids. Germline V gene data show CDR1 as MNHEY and CDR2 as SMNVEV (reference sequence). Germline trimming cut 6 bases from V and 2 bases from J; bases unmatched to any gene: 1. CDR3 loop: CASRDRGNTEAFF. The CDR3, as DNA: TGTGCCAGCAGGGACAGGGGAAACACTGAAGCTTTCTTT.

The V call is TRBV6-6, the J call TRBJ2-7; 8 bases match TRBD1. V lost 5 bases to trimming and J lost 0 bases; unmatched junction nucleotides: 0. Germline V gives CDR1 MNHNY, CDR2 SVGAGI (reference sequence). This CDR3 has 13 residues. DNA of the CDR3: TGTGCCAGCAGTGACAGGGGCTCCTACGAGCAGTACTTC. This encodes CASSDRGSYEQYF.

The J gene is TRBJ2-1, the V gene TRBV7-6; TRBD2 matches at 10 bases. Unmatched junction bases numbered 9, after V lost 4 bases and J lost 0 bases. The CDR3 contains 18 residues. CDR1 SGHVS and CDR2 FNYEAQ come from the germline V gene. The CDR3 is CASSSIAGGLSSYNEQFF. DNA for the CDR3: TGTGCCAGCAGCTCCATAGCGGGGGGTCTGAGCTCCTACAATGAGCAGTTCTTC.

This chain connects TRBV3-1 (or the pseudogene TRBV3-2) to TRBJ2-3; TRBD1 is a possible D gene (6 bases). Per the germline V gene, CDR1 is LGHDT and CDR2 is YNNKEL (reference sequence). V lost 4 bases to trimming and J lost 6 bases, with 14 bases between them. The CDR3 runs 14 residues. Here the CDR3 DNA reads TGTGCCAGCAGCCCCCCGTGGGGGCTCGATACGCAGTATTTT. It yields the protein CASSPPWGLDTQYF.

This clone was detected only once. This chain uses TRBV30 with TRBJ2-3; tentative D call: TRBD1 (6 bases). CDR1 GTSNPN and CDR2 SVGIG come from the germline V gene (reference sequence). V was pared by 0 bases and J by 0 bases, with 10 bases between. The CDR3 spans 15 residues. The CDR3 region is CAWSVRGYSTDTQYF. The CDR3 coding sequence is TGTGCCTGGAGTGTAAGGGGGTATAGCACAGATACGCAGTATTTT.

The V and J genes are TRBV14 and TRBJ2-2, with 10 bases that match TRBD1. Germline-derived CDR1 and CDR2 are SGHDN and FVKESK. This CDR3 contains 17 residues. Trimming at V came to 1 base and at J to 5 bases, leaving 7 bases not matched to a gene. The CDR3 region has the DNA TGTGCCAGCAGCCAAGCCGGGACAGGGGTTGGGACCGGGGAGCTGTTTTTT. Protein product: CASSQAGTGVGTGELFF.

The chain joins TRBV7-2 to TRBJ2-7, with D tentatively TRBD1 (7 bases). The CDR3 runs 16 residues. V lost 5 bases and J lost 4, with 21 bases in between. Looked up from germline, CDR1 is SGHTA and CDR2 is FQGNSA. The CDR3 sequence: CASSQDRTGAGYEQYF. CDR3 in DNA: TGTGCCAGCAGCCAAGACCGGACAGGCGCGGGATACGAGCAGTACTTC.

This clone was picked up one time. The chain has TRBV6-2 or TRBV6-3 and TRBJ1-5; D may be TRBD1 (6 bases). Germline lookup yields CDR1 MNHEY and CDR2 SVGEGT. The CDR3 totals 14 residues. Trimming took off 3 bases at V and 4 bases at J, with 10 bases between the two ends. The CDR3 DNA reads as TGTGCCAGCAGTTATATCGACAGGAATCAGCCCCAGCATTTT. Its protein product is CASSYIDRNQPQHF.

The V gene is TRBV9, the J gene TRBJ2-2; the D gene is possibly TRBD2 (6 bases). There are 15 residues in the CDR3. Trimming took 1 base from V and 6 from J, leaving 13 bases between them. The germline V gene encodes CDR1 SGDLS and CDR2 YYNGEE. The CDR3 DNA reads as TGTGCCAGCAGCGTAAGTGGGACTTTGGCCGGGGAGCTGTTTTTT. Translated: CASSVSGTLAGELFF.

The CDR3 DNA reads as TGTGCCAGCAGCCCGGGTGTCGGGGACGTTCGAGAAAAACTGTTTTTT. Its protein product is CASSPGVGDVREKLFF. V usage is TRBV9 and J usage is TRBJ1-4, with D possibly being TRBD1 (5 bases). The CDR3 loop spans 16 amino acids. The V gene lost 4 bases and the J gene lost 8 bases, with 21 bases spanning the gap. In germline, CDR1 is SGDLS, CDR2 YYNGEE.

The rearrangement uses TRBV27 and TRBJ1-5; TRBD1 is a possible D gene (5 bases). This CDR3 comprises 13 residues. Trimming removed 2 bases at V and 9 bases at J, with 11 bases between. CDR1 MNHEY and CDR2 SMNVEV come from the germline V gene (reference sequence). The CDR3 loop reads CASSLGQGAPQHF. The CDR3, as DNA: TGTGCCAGCAGTTTAGGGCAGGGAGCGCCCCAGCATTTT.

A single count supports this clone. The chain couples TRBV6-1 to TRBJ1-6, with D unresolved. The germline CDR1 and CDR2 sequences are MNHNS and SASEGT. Trimming cost V 1 base and J 5 bases, with 6 bases left between them. CDR3 length: 14 residues. The CDR3: CASSEGMDNSPLHF. The CDR3 nucleotides are TGTGCCAGCAGTGAAGGGATGGATAATTCACCCCTCCACTTT.

The chain is built from TRBV4-1 and TRBJ2-3; the D gene is possibly TRBD2 (6 bases). The germline CDR1 and CDR2 sequences are MGHRA and YSYEKL. Trimming took 0 bases from V and 5 from J, leaving 15 bases between them. The CDR3 extends over 16 amino acids. The DNA for the CDR3 is TGCGCCAGCAGCCAAGAAATGGGAGGCGGATTAGATACGCAGTATTTT. This encodes CASSQEMGGGLDTQYF.

In its sample, this clone was seen a few times. The V and J genes are TRBV6-5 and TRBJ2-7; 7 nucleotides align to TRBD1. The CDR3 sequence is 16 residues long. Germline assignment: CDR1 MNHEY and CDR2 SVGAGI. The V gene end was trimmed by 4 bases and the J gene end by 0 bases; junction bases not matched to a gene: 9. The CDR3 sequence is CASSSPRGPYSYEQYF. CDR3 DNA: TGTGCCAGCAGTTCCCCTAGGGGGCCCTACTCCTACGAGCAGTACTTC.

The chain has TRBV2 and TRBJ2-3; TRBD2 might be the D (5 bases). The CDR3 spans 14 residues. Trimming pared 11 bases from V and 0 bases from J, leaving 15 bases between. Germline CDR1 is SNHLY and CDR2 is FYNNEI. CDR3 amino acids: CAGNPGSSTDTQYF. Written as DNA, the CDR3 is TGTGCCGGAAACCCGGGAAGTAGCACAGATACGCAGTATTTT. The full variable domain, rest sourced from reference TRBV2 and TRBJ2-3, is EPEVTQTPSHQVTQMGQEVILRCVPISNHLYFYWYRQILGQKVEFLVSFYNNEISEKSEIFDDQFSVERPDGSNFTLKIRSTKLEDSAMYFCAGNPGSSTDTQYFGPGTRLTVL.

This sequence joins TRBV12-3 or TRBV12-4 and TRBJ2-7; D is uncertain. V gave up 3 bases and J gave up 7 bases, with 7 bases separating them. The CDR3 runs 11 residues. CDR3: CASSFMGEQYF. Here the CDR3 DNA reads TGTGCCAGCAGTTTTATGGGGGAGCAGTACTTC.

The chain employs TRBV11-2 and TRBJ2-3; maybe TRBD2 (5 bases). Trimming shortened V by 7 bases and J by 2 bases, and 16 bases separated the two germline ends. The CDR3 sequence is 15 residues long. In germline, CDR1 is SGHAT, CDR2 FQNNGV. DNA of the CDR3: TGTGCCAGCACAGGAGGAGTCCTCTTCACAGATACGCAGTATTTT. Amino acid sequence: CASTGGVLFTDTQYF.

This chain connects TRBV19 to TRBJ1-2; D gene ambiguous. The V gene's germline CDR1 is LNHDA and CDR2 SQIVND (reference sequence). Between the trimmed V and J ends, which lost 6 bases and 5 bases, there was a span of 7 bases. The CDR3 sequence is 11 residues long. This chain's CDR3 is CASRNGYGYTF. The DNA for the CDR3 is TGTGCCAGTAGGAATGGATATGGCTACACCTTC.